These T cell receptor beta chains were read from a single sample in a study of cytomegalovirus exposure and HLA in healthy donors. Method: immunoSEQ multiplex PCR; TCRdb's copy keeps in-frame clones and lacks some. The sample carries about 170,000 clones, approximately 67% recorded once. Input material: PBMCs. These receptors were taken from a man in his forties in good health and CMV-seronegative. The CDR3 runs from the conserved cysteine through the conserved F or W. A D gene is named only where the DNA matches it firmly. A clone size is listed for some rows: how often the clone was seen (once, few, many), or a class if it is expanded.

v_gene	d_gene	j_gene	abundance	CDR3aa	CDR3nt
TRBV19	.	TRBJ1-5	.	CASSIRDQPQHF	TGTGCCAGTAGTATCCGGGATCAGCCCCAGCATTTT
TRBV7-9	.	TRBJ2-1	few	CASSPRNDEQFF	TGTGCCAGCAGCCCCCGTAATGATGAGCAGTTCTTC
TRBV7-6	TRBD2	TRBJ2-3	.	CASSRAGGTDTQYF	TGTGCCAGCAGCCGAGCGGGAGGCACTGATACGCAGTATTTT
TRBV19	TRBD1	TRBJ2-1	once	CASSILGTGFNEQFF	TGTGCCAGTAGTATTTTAGGGACAGGGTTCAATGAGCAGTTCTTC
TRBV10-3	.	TRBJ2-6	.	CAISEGGLGANVLTF	TGTGCCATCAGTGAAGGCGGGCTTGGGGCCAACGTCCTGACTTTC
TRBV10-2	TRBD2	TRBJ2-7	once	CASSDGLADEQYF	TGCGCCAGCAGTGATGGGCTAGCGGACGAGCAGTACTTC
TRBV7-9	.	TRBJ2-7	.	CASSLQPPQIRGTYEQYF	TGTGCCAGCAGCTTACAGCCCCCCCAAATCAGGGGAACCTACGAGCAGTACTTC
TRBV28	.	TRBJ2-2	once	CASSFARRVTGELFF	TGTGCCAGCAGTTTCGCGCGCCGAGTCACCGGGGAGCTGTTTTTT
TRBV5-1	TRBD2	TRBJ2-7	.	CASSLRWGGTYEQYF	TGCGCCAGCAGCTTGAGGTGGGGGGGGACTTACGAGCAGTACTTC
TRBV7-2	TRBD1	TRBJ1-5	.	CASTQGVAVYGQPQHF	TGTGCCAGCACCCAGGGGGTGGCAGTTTACGGTCAGCCCCAGCATTTT
TRBV5-1	TRBD2	TRBJ2-5	.	CASSLALAGFGETQYF	TGCGCCAGCAGCTTGGCCTTAGCGGGGTTCGGGGAGACCCAGTACTTC
TRBV19	TRBD1	TRBJ2-3	.	CASSIAPPSTGYGTDTQYF	TGTGCCAGTAGTATTGCCCCTCCCTCGACAGGGTACGGCACAGATACGCAGTATTTT
TRBV7-6	TRBD1	TRBJ2-7	.	CASSLPGGYEQYF	TGTGCCAGCAGCTTACCAGGGGGCTACGAGCAGTACTTC
TRBV19	TRBD1	TRBJ2-7	.	CASSVRQGYYEQYF	TGTGCCAGTAGTGTGAGACAGGGCTACTACGAGCAGTACTTC
TRBV21-1	.	TRBJ1-4	few	CASSGYPRDTSSTNEKLFF	TGTGCCAGCAGCGGCTACCCTCGGGACACGTCCTCAACTAATGAAAAACTGTTTTTT
TRBV30	.	TRBJ1-3	many	CAWNKLISGNTIYF	TGTGCCTGGAACAAATTGATTTCTGGAAACACCATATATTTT
TRBV30	TRBD2	TRBJ2-3	.	CAWNGRAGRDTQYF	TGTGCCTGGAACGGCAGAGCGGGACGAGATACGCAGTATTTT
TRBV5-4	TRBD2	TRBJ2-1	.	CASSSATPSGVYNEQFF	TGTGCCAGCAGCTCCGCCACCCCTAGCGGAGTCTACAATGAGCAGTTCTTC
TRBV5-6	TRBD1	TRBJ2-7	once	CASSAGTGTYEQYF	TGTGCCAGCAGCGCCGGGACAGGGACCTACGAGCAGTACTTC
TRBV15	.	TRBJ2-5	few	CATSRDKETQYF	TGTGCCACCAGCAGAGACAAAGAGACCCAGTACTTC
TRBV19	TRBD1	TRBJ1-5	few	CASTPWGQGGNQPQHF	TGTGCCAGTACCCCATGGGGACAGGGGGGCAATCAGCCCCAGCATTTT
TRBV6-1	TRBD1	TRBJ2-7	once	CASSAGQGTYEQYF	TGTGCCAGCAGTGCCGGACAGGGAACCTACGAGCAGTACTTC
TRBV5-1	TRBD1	TRBJ1-3	.	CASSLEAGGTGNTIYF	TGCGCCAGCAGCCTGGAGGCAGGGGGTACTGGAAACACCATATATTTT
TRBV6-1	TRBD1	TRBJ1-2	.	CASSDPGQADYYGYTF	TGTGCCAGCAGTGACCCCGGACAGGCGGACTACTATGGCTACACCTTC
TRBV15	TRBD1	TRBJ2-2	few	CATSSGQGTAGELFF	TGTGCCACCAGCAGCGGACAGGGTACTGCCGGGGAGCTGTTTTTT
TRBV27	TRBD2	TRBJ2-7	.	CASSASGTSGRGEQYF	TGTGCCAGCAGTGCCTCCGGGACTAGCGGGAGGGGCGAGCAGTACTTC
TRBV27	.	TRBJ1-4	once	CASSLKLQGFGEKLFF	TGTGCCAGCAGTTTGAAGCTCCAGGGGTTCGGTGAAAAACTGTTTTTT
TRBV9	.	TRBJ2-7	few	CASSPDWPPYEQYF	TGTGCCAGCAGCCCAGACTGGCCCCCATACGAGCAGTACTTC
TRBV5-1	.	TRBJ2-1	.	CASGIRDIRYNEQFF	TGCGCCAGCGGAATCCGGGACATCAGATACAATGAGCAGTTCTTC
TRBV29-1	.	TRBJ2-7	.	CSVEDSLEQYF	TGCAGCGTTGAGGATAGCCTCGAGCAGTACTTC
TRBV28	TRBD2	TRBJ2-7	.	CASSLSRVAGGPGEQYF	TGTGCCAGCAGTTTATCCCGAGTAGCGGGGGGGCCTGGCGAGCAGTACTTC
TRBV27	TRBD1	TRBJ1-5	.	CASSLFSGQGYQPQHF	TGTGCCAGCAGTTTATTCTCTGGACAGGGGTATCAGCCCCAGCATTTT
TRBV9	TRBD2	TRBJ2-7	.	CASSVGLAGGQLNYEQYF	TGTGCCAGCAGCGTAGGACTAGCGGGAGGGCAACTAAACTACGAGCAGTACTTC
TRBV6-5	TRBD1	TRBJ2-2	.	CASSRQGHTGELFF	TGTGCCAGCAGTCGACAGGGGCACACCGGGGAGCTGTTTTTT
TRBV4-1	.	TRBJ1-2	few	CASSQGPAGALGYTF	TGCGCCAGCAGCCAGGGGCCTGCGGGGGCCCTTGGCTACACCTTC
TRBV5-1	TRBD2	TRBJ2-5	.	CASSPPPGLAGGAGETQYF	TGCGCCAGCAGCCCACCCCCGGGACTAGCGGGGGGGGCCGGGGAGACCCAGTACTTC
TRBV2	.	TRBJ1-1	.	CASMVNDRLNTEAFF	TGTGCCAGCATGGTTAACGACAGGCTAAACACTGAAGCTTTCTTT
TRBV11-2	TRBD2	TRBJ2-1	few	CASRLAGYNEQFF	TGTGCCAGCAGATTAGCGGGATACAATGAGCAGTTCTTC
TRBV5-4	TRBD2	TRBJ2-1	.	CASSLDVAGVYNEQFF	TGTGCCAGCAGCTTGGATGTGGCGGGAGTATACAATGAGCAGTTCTTC
TRBV7-9	TRBD1	TRBJ2-6	few	CASSSTGGHPPSGANVLTF	TGTGCCAGCAGCTCTACAGGGGGCCACCCCCCATCTGGGGCCAACGTCCTGACTTTC
TRBV7-2	.	TRBJ2-1	few	CASSLAGGPESQFF	TGTGCCAGCAGCTTAGCGGGGGGGCCAGAGAGTCAGTTCTTC
TRBV5-4	TRBD1	TRBJ2-3	few	CASSLRGQGMDTQYF	TGTGCCAGCAGCTTAAGAGGACAGGGGATGGATACGCAGTATTTT
TRBV7-9	.	TRBJ2-6	.	CASLAVAVSGANVLTF	TGTGCCAGCCTGGCAGTGGCAGTCTCTGGGGCCAACGTCCTGACTTTC
TRBV7-8	TRBD2	TRBJ2-7	few	CASSGHGGEQYF	TGTGCCAGCAGCGGCCACGGGGGGGAGCAGTACTTC
TRBV30	TRBD1	TRBJ1-2	.	CAWSPGTGKYGYTF	TGTGCCTGGAGTCCCGGGACAGGGAAATATGGCTACACCTTC
TRBV10-3	TRBD1	TRBJ1-3	.	CATSPGQGTGNTIYF	TGTGCCACGTCCCCGGGACAGGGGACTGGAAACACCATATATTTT
TRBV30	.	TRBJ2-4	once	CAWKAGVYRVAKNIQYF	TGTGCCTGGAAGGCCGGGGTATACAGGGTAGCCAAAAACATTCAGTACTTC
TRBV2	TRBD2	TRBJ2-7	.	CASSEGAGGYEQYF	TGTGCCAGCAGTGAAGGGGCGGGGGGCTACGAGCAGTACTTC
TRBV27	TRBD1	TRBJ1-4	.	CASSLGTGNEKLFF	TGTGCCAGCAGTTTAGGGACAGGGAATGAAAAACTGTTTTTT
TRBV2	.	TRBJ1-2	.	CASSEAGSGLFYGYTF	TGTGCCAGCAGTGAAGCAGGGTCAGGGTTATTCTATGGCTACACCTTC
TRBV19	TRBD1	TRBJ1-2	.	CASSTHTDRVGGYTF	TGTGCCAGTAGTACCCATACGGACAGGGTGGGTGGCTACACCTTC
TRBV4-2	.	TRBJ1-2	.	CASSQDRGYTF	TGTGCCAGCAGCCAAGATAGGGGCTACACCTTT
TRBV29-1	.	TRBJ2-7	.	CSVEGGESGSYEQYF	TGCAGCGTTGAAGGGGGCGAGTCTGGCTCCTATGAGCAGTACTTC
TRBV19	.	TRBJ2-3	.	CASSIGTAYTDTQYF	TGTGCCAGTAGTATAGGCACAGCCTACACAGATACGCAGTATTTT
TRBV2	.	TRBJ2-7	.	CASRGTFSYEQYF	TGTGCCAGCAGGGGGACATTCTCCTACGAGCAGTACTTC
TRBV18	.	TRBJ2-1	.	CASSEGENSYNEQFF	TGTGCCAGCTCCGAGGGGGAAAACTCCTACAATGAGCAGTTCTTC
TRBV11-3	.	TRBJ2-1	once	CASSLMGSEQFF	TGTGCCAGCAGCCTAATGGGGAGCGAGCAGTTCTTC
TRBV10-3	TRBD2	TRBJ2-7	.	CAISEIIRTSGIYEQYF	TGTGCCATCAGTGAGATAATAAGAACTAGCGGTATCTACGAGCAGTACTTC